This T cell receptor (beta chain) emerged from a study of blood T cell repertoires in COVID-19. Overall study context: Acute and convalescent COVID-19 samples came from the United States, Italy and Spain.

Here immunoSEQ multiplex PCR was the method, and the copy in TCRdb shows in-frame clones only, minus some. The sample comprises 20,000 to 25,000 clones, roughly 87% of which are singletons, and around 10% rests with the top ten. The CDR3 is made up of 14 amino acids. Trimming cost V 3 bases and J 0 bases, with 4 bases left between them. CDR1 and CDR2 (germline): SGHDT, YYEEEE. This clone appeared a single time. Sequencing was performed on peripheral blood. The receptor was derived from a human donor with active COVID-19. The donor label of this sample is uncertain. The chain joins TRBV5-6 to TRBJ2-6; no definite D call. The CDR3 DNA reads as TGTGCCAGCAGCTACGGCTCTGGGGCCAACGTCCTGACTTTC. Translating it yields CASSYGSGANVLTF. The entire variable domain, with the rest obtained from reference TRBV5-6 and TRBJ2-6, is as follows: DAGVTQSPTHLIKTRGQQVTLRCSPKSGHDTVSWYQQALGQGPQFIFQYYEEEERQRGNFPDRFSGHQFPNYSSELNVNALLLGDSALYLCASSYGSGANVLTFGAGSRLTVL.